This is a list of T cell receptor beta chains from one sample in a study of T and B cells in COVID-19 patients. TCRdb independently ran MiXCR on the multiplex PCR reads; one entry per CDR3 protein. The sample has around 25,000 distinct CDR3 sequences, 32% seen once; the top ten hold 1.5% to 2%. Material: blood. All receptors derive from a human donor who had recovered from COVID-19. Both conserved end residues are part of each CDR3. Each record gives: V gene, J gene, clone size, D gene, CDR3 DNA, CDR3 protein. The D gene is left open where the match is weak. Expanded clones get a size class; other rows say once, few or many, or leave the size out.

v_call: TRBV6-5; j_call: TRBJ2-7; clone_size: few; d_call: TRBD2; cdr3_nt: TGTGCCAGCAGTGAATACGTGGGAGGGGCCTACGAGCAGTACTTC; cdr3_aa: CASSEYVGGAYEQYF
v_call: TRBV6-2/TRBV6-3; j_call: TRBJ2-7; clone_size: many; d_call: TRBD1; cdr3_nt: TGTGCCAGCAGCCCCTCGGCAGGGGGTGACGAGCAGTACTTC; cdr3_aa: CASSPSAGGDEQYF
v_call: TRBV9; j_call: TRBJ2-3; clone_size: NA; d_call: NA; cdr3_nt: TGTGCCAGCGCGTCGGAGGGACGGCCGGGAGATACGCAGTATTTT; cdr3_aa: CASASEGRPGDTQYF
v_call: TRBV11-1; j_call: TRBJ2-1; clone_size: medium-sized; d_call: TRBD2; cdr3_nt: TGTGCCAGCAGCTTAATCGACGGCGGGGGGCGGAATGAGCAGTTCTTC; cdr3_aa: CASSLIDGGGRNEQFF
v_call: TRBV6-5; j_call: TRBJ1-6; clone_size: medium-sized; d_call: NA; cdr3_nt: TGTGCCAGCAGTTACGATGGGAATTCACCCCTCCACTTT; cdr3_aa: CASSYDGNSPLHF
v_call: TRBV6-2/TRBV6-3; j_call: TRBJ2-5; clone_size: many; d_call: NA; cdr3_nt: TGTGCCAGCAGACAGGGTAACCGGGAGACCCAGTACTTC; cdr3_aa: CASRQGNRETQYF
v_call: TRBV7-2; j_call: TRBJ2-1; clone_size: NA; d_call: TRBD1; cdr3_nt: TGTGCCAGCAGCCCAGACAGGGGGTTCTACAATGAGCAGTTCTTC; cdr3_aa: CASSPDRGFYNEQFF
v_call: TRBV27; j_call: TRBJ2-1; clone_size: few; d_call: TRBD1; cdr3_nt: TGTGCCAGCAAACGGGGACAGCTCCTCTGGGATGAGCAGTTCTTC; cdr3_aa: CASKRGQLLWDEQFF
v_call: TRBV7-2; j_call: TRBJ2-7; clone_size: NA; d_call: NA; cdr3_nt: TGTGCCAGCAGCTATACAGGGCTCTCCTACGAGCAGTACTTC; cdr3_aa: CASSYTGLSYEQYF
v_call: TRBV6-2/TRBV6-3; j_call: TRBJ2-3; clone_size: many; d_call: TRBD2; cdr3_nt: TGTGCCAGCAGCAACAGACTAGCGGGAGTCAGAGATACGCAGTATTTT; cdr3_aa: CASSNRLAGVRDTQYF
v_call: TRBV18; j_call: TRBJ2-7; clone_size: few; d_call: TRBD1; cdr3_nt: TGTGCCAGCTCACGCCGGGACAGGGAATCCTACGAGCAGTACTTC; cdr3_aa: CASSRRDRESYEQYF
v_call: TRBV27; j_call: TRBJ1-5; clone_size: NA; d_call: NA; cdr3_nt: TGTGCCAGCAGTTTAGGGGGGATTGGCAATCAGCCCCAGCATTTT; cdr3_aa: CASSLGGIGNQPQHF
v_call: TRBV14; j_call: TRBJ1-1; clone_size: NA; d_call: NA; cdr3_nt: TGTGCCAGCAGCCCGCAAGGGGGGTGGAACACTGAAGCTTTCTTT; cdr3_aa: CASSPQGGWNTEAFF
v_call: TRBV11-1; j_call: TRBJ1-2; clone_size: NA; d_call: NA; cdr3_nt: TGTGCCAGCAGTCAGGACACCTATGGCTACACCTTC; cdr3_aa: CASSQDTYGYTF
v_call: TRBV6-5; j_call: TRBJ1-1; clone_size: few; d_call: NA; cdr3_nt: TGTGCCAGCAGTTATCGTCAACAGAGTGAAGCTTTCTTT; cdr3_aa: CASSYRQQSEAFF
v_call: TRBV18; j_call: TRBJ2-7; clone_size: few; d_call: NA; cdr3_nt: TGTGCCAGCTCACCACCAGAGAGGATTGGTGAGCAGTACTTC; cdr3_aa: CASSPPERIGEQYF
v_call: TRBV4-3; j_call: TRBJ2-2; clone_size: NA; d_call: NA; cdr3_nt: TGCGCCAGCAGCCAACCCAATACCGGGGAGCTGTTTTTT; cdr3_aa: CASSQPNTGELFF
v_call: TRBV5-6; j_call: TRBJ2-5; clone_size: few; d_call: TRBD1; cdr3_nt: TGTGCCAGCAGCATGACAGGGGCCGGAGAGACCCAGTACTTC; cdr3_aa: CASSMTGAGETQYF
v_call: TRBV28; j_call: TRBJ2-5; clone_size: NA; d_call: TRBD2; cdr3_nt: TGTGCCAGCAGTTTATCGGCTAGCGGTATGGAGACCCAGTACTTC; cdr3_aa: CASSLSASGMETQYF
v_call: TRBV10-3; j_call: TRBJ2-1; clone_size: few; d_call: TRBD1; cdr3_nt: TGTGCCATCAGTGTCTCCGGGACAGGGGGGAATGAGCAGTTCTTC; cdr3_aa: CAISVSGTGGNEQFF